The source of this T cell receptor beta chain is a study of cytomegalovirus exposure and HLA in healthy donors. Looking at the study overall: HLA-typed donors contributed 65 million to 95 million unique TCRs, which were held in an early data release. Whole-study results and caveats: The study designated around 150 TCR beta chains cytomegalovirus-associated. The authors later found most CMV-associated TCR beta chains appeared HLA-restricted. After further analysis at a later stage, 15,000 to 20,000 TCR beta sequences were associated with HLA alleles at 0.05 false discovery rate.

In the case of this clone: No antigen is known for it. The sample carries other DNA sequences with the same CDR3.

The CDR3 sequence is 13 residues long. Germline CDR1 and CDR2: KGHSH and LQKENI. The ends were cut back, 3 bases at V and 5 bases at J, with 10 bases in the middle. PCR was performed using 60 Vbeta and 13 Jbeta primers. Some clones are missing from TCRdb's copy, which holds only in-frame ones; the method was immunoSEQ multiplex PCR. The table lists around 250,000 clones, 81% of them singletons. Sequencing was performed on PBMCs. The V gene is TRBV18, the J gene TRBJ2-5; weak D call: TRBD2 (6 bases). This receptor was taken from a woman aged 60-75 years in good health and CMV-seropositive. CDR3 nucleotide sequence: TGTGCCAGCTCACCCGGGGCGGGGGAGACCCAGTACTTC. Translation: CASSPGAGETQYF.